Listed below are T cell receptor beta chains from one sample, sequenced in a study of glioma-infiltrating T cells after dendritic cell vaccination. Method: immunoSEQ multiplex PCR; TCRdb's copy keeps in-frame clones and lacks some. The sample records some 30,000 clones, 90% being singletons. Here the sequenced sample was blood, taken before dendritic cell vaccination. Receptors originate from a human donor with glioblastoma. Each CDR3 is given without its conserved first and last residue.

CDR3,length,J,V
ASSLPGDNQPQH,12,TRBJ1-5,TRBV5-1
ASSTNSGGKETQY,13,TRBJ2-5,TRBV5-1
ASSLVQSYGYT,11,TRBJ1-2,TRBV5-1
ASSSRGEDNSPLH,13,TRBJ1-6,TRBV5-1
ASSLRTTRETQY,12,TRBJ2-5,TRBV5-6
ASSLGRVFSTEAF,13,TRBJ1-1,TRBV6-5
ASSDAAPVRGPGTEAF,16,TRBJ1-1,TRBV6-1
ASSPRQGRGQPQH,13,TRBJ1-5,TRBV7-6
ASSLLRGRTYNEQF,14,TRBJ2-1,TRBV11-2
ASSSRTGTDTQY,12,TRBJ2-3,TRBV5-5
ASSAVGGRSEI,11,TRBJ1-2,TRBV19
AISERSGTGDNEQF,14,TRBJ2-1,TRBV10-3
ASSLNGIDSPLH,12,TRBJ1-6,TRBV7-2
ASTRLAGRSYEQY,13,TRBJ2-7,TRBV6-1
ASSSSGGLSYEQY,13,TRBJ2-7,TRBV6-5
AIAQREDSNTEAF,13,TRBJ1-1,TRBV10-3
ASSQPLQGESYQPQH,15,TRBJ1-5,TRBV7-8
ASSSRRGVSYNSPLH,15,TRBJ1-6,TRBV7-8
ASRQGQSGNTIY,12,TRBJ1-3,TRBV28
ASSYRQGTTEAF,12,TRBJ1-1,TRBV6-5
ASSVGGGRYEQY,12,TRBJ2-7,TRBV9
ASSSRDRGYEQY,12,TRBJ2-7,TRBV5-1
ASSHDRGNQPQH,12,TRBJ1-5,TRBV7-9
ASSSAGLAVSRDTQY,15,TRBJ2-3,TRBV7-8
ASSKWDTSNTGELF,14,TRBJ2-2,TRBV5-1
ASKISTNYGYT,11,TRBJ1-2,TRBV6-5
ASSLGGTGGYDEQF,14,TRBJ2-1,TRBV5-1
ASSLGQGLAEAF,12,TRBJ1-1,TRBV18
ASSLAQQIYGYT,12,TRBJ1-2,TRBV5-6
ASSLPTGGLGEQY,13,TRBJ2-7,TRBV7-6
ASSLTWTAEKLF,12,TRBJ1-4,TRBV7-6